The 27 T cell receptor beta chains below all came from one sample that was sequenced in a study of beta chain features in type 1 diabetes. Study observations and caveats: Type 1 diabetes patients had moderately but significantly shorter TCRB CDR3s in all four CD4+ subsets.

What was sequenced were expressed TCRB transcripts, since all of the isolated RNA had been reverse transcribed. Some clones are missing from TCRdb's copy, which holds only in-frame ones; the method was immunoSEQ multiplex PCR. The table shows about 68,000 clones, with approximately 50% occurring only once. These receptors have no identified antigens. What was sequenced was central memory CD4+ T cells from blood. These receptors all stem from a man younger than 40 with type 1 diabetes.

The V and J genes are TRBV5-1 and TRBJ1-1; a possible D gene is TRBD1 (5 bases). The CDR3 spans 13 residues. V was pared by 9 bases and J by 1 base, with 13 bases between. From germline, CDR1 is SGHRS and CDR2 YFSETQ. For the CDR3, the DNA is TGCGCCACCTCGGGGGATGGGAACACTGAAGCTTTCTTT. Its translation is CATSGDGNTEAFF.

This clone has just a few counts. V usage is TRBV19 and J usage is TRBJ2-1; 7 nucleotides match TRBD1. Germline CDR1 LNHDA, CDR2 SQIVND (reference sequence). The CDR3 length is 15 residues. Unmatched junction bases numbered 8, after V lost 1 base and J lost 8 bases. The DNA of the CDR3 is TGTGCCAGTAGTATAGGAGGGACAGCCGTCGATGAGCAGTTCTTC. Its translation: CASSIGGTAVDEQFF.

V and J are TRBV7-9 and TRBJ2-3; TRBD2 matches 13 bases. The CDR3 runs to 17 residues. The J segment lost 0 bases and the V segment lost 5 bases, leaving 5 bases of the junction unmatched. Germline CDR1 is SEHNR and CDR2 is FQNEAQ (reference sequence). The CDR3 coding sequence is TGTGCCAGCAGCGTCCAGACTAGCGGGAGGAGCACAGATACGCAGTATTTT. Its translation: CASSVQTSGRSTDTQYF.

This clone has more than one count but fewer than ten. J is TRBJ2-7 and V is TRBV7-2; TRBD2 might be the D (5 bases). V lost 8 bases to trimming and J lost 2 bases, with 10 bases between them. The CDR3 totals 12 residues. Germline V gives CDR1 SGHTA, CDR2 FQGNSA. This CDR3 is CASGRATYEQYF. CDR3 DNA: TGTGCCAGCGGGAGAGCCACCTACGAGCAGTACTTC.

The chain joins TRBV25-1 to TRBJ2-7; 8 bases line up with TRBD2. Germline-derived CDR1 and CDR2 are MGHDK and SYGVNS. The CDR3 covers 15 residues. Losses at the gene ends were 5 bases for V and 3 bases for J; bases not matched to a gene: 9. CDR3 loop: CASSPGGGQIYEQYF. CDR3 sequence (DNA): TGTGCCAGCAGTCCCGGGGGGGGCCAGATCTACGAGCAGTACTTC.

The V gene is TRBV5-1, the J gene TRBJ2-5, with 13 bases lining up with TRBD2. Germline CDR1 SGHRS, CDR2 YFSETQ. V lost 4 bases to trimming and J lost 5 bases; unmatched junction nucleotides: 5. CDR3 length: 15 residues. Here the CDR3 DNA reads TGCGCCAGCAGCAAAGGGACTAGCGGGAAGGAGACCCAGTACTTC. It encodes CASSKGTSGKETQYF.

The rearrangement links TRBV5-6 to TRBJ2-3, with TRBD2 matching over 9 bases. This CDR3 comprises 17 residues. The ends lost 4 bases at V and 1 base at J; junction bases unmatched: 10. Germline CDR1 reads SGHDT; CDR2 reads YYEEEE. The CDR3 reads CASSVTSGLGGTDTQYF. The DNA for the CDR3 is TGTGCCAGCAGCGTAACTAGCGGGCTTGGGGGCACAGATACGCAGTATTTT.

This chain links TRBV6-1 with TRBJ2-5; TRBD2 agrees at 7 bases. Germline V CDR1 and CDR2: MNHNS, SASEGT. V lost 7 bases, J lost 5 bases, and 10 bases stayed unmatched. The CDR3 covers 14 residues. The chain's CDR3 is CASTVGRGGETQYF. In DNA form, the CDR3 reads TGTGCCAGCACCGTCGGACGGGGAGGGGAGACCCAGTACTTC.

CDR3 loop: CASLGGSAYNEQFF. Here the CDR3 DNA reads TGTGCCAGCTTAGGGGGCAGCGCCTACAATGAGCAGTTCTTC. This chain links TRBV18 with TRBJ2-1; TRBD1 matches 7 bases. Losses at the gene ends were 7 bases for V and 2 bases for J; bases not matched to a gene: 5. CDR3 length: 14 residues. Germline loops: CDR1 KGHSH, CDR2 LQKENI.

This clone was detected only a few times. The CDR3 DNA follows: TGTGCCAGCAGCTTAGCGGCTAGAGCGGGCCTCTACGAGCAGTACTTC. The encoded protein is CASSLAARAGLYEQYF. The V gene is TRBV7-2, the J gene TRBJ2-7; D possibly corresponds to TRBD2 (6 bases). The V end was cut by 0 bases, the J end by 3 bases, with 15 bases between. Germline V CDR1 and CDR2: SGHTA, FQGNSA. This CDR3 is 16 amino acids long.

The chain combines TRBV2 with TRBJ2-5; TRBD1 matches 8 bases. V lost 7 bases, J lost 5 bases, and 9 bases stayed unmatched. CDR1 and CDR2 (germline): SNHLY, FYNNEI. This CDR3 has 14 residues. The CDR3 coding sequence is TGTGCCAGCACCTCGACAGGGGTTGTGGAGACCCAGTACTTC. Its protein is CASTSTGVVETQYF. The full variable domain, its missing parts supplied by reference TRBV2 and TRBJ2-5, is EPEVTQTPSHQVTQMGQEVILRCVPISNHLYFYWYRQILGQKVEFLVSFYNNEISEKSEIFDDQFSVERPDGSNFTLKIRSTKLEDSAMYFCASTSTGVVETQYFGPGTRLLVL.

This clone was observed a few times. CDR3 residues: CASSFAGRTDTQYF. CDR3 sequence (DNA): TGTGCCAGCAGTTTCGCGGGGCGCACAGATACGCAGTATTTT. The chain links TRBV28 to TRBJ2-3, with D possibly TRBD2 on 6 matching bases. The germline CDR1 and CDR2 sequences are MDHEN and SYDVKM. The CDR3 runs 14 residues. V gave up 3 bases and J gave up 1 base, with 8 bases separating them.

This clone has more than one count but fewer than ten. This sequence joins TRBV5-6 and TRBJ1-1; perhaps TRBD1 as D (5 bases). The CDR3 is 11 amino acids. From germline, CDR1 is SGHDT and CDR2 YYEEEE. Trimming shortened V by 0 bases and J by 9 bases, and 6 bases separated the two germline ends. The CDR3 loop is CASSLEGQAFF. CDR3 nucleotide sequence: TGTGCCAGCAGCTTGGAGGGGCAAGCTTTCTTT.

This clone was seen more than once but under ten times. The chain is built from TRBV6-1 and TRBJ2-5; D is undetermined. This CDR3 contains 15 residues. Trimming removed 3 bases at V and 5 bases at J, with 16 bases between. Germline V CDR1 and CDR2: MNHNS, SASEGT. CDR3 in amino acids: CASSDRRPSGETQYF. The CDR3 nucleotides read TGTGCCAGCAGTGATCGGCGACCTAGTGGGGAGACCCAGTACTTC.

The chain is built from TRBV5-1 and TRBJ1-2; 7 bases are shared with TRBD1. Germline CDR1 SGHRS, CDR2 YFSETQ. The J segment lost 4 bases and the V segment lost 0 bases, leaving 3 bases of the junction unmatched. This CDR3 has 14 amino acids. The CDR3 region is CASSLVQGTYGYTF. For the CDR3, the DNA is TGCGCCAGCAGCTTGGTACAGGGGACCTATGGCTACACCTTC.

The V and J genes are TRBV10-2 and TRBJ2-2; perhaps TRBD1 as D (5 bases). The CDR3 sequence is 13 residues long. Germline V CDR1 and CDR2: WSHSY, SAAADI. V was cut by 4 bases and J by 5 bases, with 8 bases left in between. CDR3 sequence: CASSVQGTGELFF. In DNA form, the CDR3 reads TGCGCCAGCAGTGTTCAGGGAACCGGGGAGCTGTTTTTT.

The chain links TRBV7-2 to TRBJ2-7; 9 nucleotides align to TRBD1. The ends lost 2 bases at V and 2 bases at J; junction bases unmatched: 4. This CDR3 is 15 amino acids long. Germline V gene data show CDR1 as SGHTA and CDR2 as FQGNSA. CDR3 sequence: CASSLLGTGPYEQYF. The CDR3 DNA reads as TGTGCCAGCAGCTTATTGGGGACAGGGCCCTACGAGCAGTACTTC.

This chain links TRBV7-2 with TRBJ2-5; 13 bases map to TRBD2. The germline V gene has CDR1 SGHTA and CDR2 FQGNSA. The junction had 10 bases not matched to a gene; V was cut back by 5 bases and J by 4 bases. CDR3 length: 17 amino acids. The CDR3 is CASSQGLAGLMGETQYF. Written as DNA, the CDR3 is TGTGCCAGCAGCCAGGGACTAGCGGGATTGATGGGAGAGACCCAGTACTTC.

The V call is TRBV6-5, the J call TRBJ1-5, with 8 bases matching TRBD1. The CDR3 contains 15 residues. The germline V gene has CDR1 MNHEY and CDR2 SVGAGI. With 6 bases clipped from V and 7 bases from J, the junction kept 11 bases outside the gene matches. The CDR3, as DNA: TGTGCCAGCAGCCTAACCCAGGGGGCACGGCAGCCCCAGCATTTT. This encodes CASSLTQGARQPQHF.

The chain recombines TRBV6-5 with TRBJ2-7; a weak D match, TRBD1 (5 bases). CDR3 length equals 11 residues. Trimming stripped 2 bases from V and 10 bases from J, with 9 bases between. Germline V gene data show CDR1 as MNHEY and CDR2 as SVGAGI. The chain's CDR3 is CASSYRGNQYF. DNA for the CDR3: TGTGCCAGCAGTTACAGGGGCAACCAGTACTTC.

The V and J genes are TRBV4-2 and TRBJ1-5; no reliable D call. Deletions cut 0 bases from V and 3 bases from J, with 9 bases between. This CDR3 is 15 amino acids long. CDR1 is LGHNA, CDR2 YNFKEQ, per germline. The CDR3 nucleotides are TGTGCCAGCAGCCAAGATTGGCAAACCAATCAGCCCCAGCATTTT. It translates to CASSQDWQTNQPQHF.

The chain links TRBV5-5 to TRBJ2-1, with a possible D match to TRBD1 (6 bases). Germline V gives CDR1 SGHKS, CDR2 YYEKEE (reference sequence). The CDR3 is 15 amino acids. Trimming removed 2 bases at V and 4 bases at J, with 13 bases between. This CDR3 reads CASSFSQGNYNEQFF. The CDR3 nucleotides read TGTGCCAGCAGCTTTAGTCAGGGGAATTACAATGAGCAGTTCTTC.

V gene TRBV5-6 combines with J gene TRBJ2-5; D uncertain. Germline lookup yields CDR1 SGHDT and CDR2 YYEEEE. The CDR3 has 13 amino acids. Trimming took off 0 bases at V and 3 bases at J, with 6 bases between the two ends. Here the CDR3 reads CASSLDEKETQYF. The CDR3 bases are TGTGCCAGCAGCTTGGACGAGAAAGAGACCCAGTACTTC. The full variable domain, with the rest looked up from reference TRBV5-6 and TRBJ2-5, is DAGVTQSPTHLIKTRGQQVTLRCSPKSGHDTVSWYQQALGQGPQFIFQYYEEEERQRGNFPDRFSGHQFPNYSSELNVNALLLGDSALYLCASSLDEKETQYFGPGTRLLVL.

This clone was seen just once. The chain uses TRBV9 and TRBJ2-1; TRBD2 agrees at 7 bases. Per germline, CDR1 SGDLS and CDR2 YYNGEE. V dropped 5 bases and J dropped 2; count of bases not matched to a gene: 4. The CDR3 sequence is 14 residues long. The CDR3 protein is CASSRAGAYNEQFF. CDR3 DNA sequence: TGTGCCAGCAGTCGGGCGGGGGCCTACAATGAGCAGTTCTTC. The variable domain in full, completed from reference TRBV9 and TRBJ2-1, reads DSGVTQTPKHLITATGQRVTLRCSPRSGDLSVYWYQQSLDQGLQFLIQYYNGEERAKGNILERFSAQQFPDLHSELNLSSLELGDSALYFCASSRAGAYNEQFFGPGTRLTVL.

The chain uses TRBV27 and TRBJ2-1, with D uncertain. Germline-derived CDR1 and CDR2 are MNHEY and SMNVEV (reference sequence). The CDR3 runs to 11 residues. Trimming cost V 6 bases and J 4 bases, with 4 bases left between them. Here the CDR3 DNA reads TGTGCCAGCAGCCAATACAATGAGCAGTTCTTC. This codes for CASSQYNEQFF.

CDR3 protein: CASSLSGRGNIQYF. The DNA for the CDR3 is TGTGCCAGTAGCCTTTCGGGTAGAGGGAACATTCAGTACTTC. The gene calls are TRBV19 and TRBJ2-4; tentatively, D is TRBD2 (5 bases). Trimming shortened V by 6 bases and J by 7 bases, and 16 bases separated the two germline ends. Germline V gives CDR1 LNHDA, CDR2 SQIVND (reference sequence). The CDR3 consists of 14 residues.

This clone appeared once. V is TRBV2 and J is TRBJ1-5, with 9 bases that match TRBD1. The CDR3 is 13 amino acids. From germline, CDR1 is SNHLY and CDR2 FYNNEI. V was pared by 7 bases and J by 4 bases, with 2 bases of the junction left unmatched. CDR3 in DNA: TGTGCCAGCATGGGACAGGGTAATCAGCCCCAGCATTTT. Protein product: CASMGQGNQPQHF.